This TCR beta chain is from a study of cytomegalovirus exposure and HLA in healthy donors. Points from the study as a whole: Accurate HLA-A and HLA-B prediction from TCR beta sequences was reported for most subjects.

From germline, CDR1 is MDHEN and CDR2 SYDVKM. The CDR3 runs 18 residues. To note about this clone: Antigen specificity is unknown. One junction end disagrees with the germline gene, perhaps due to a read error.

The PCR made use of 60 Vbeta and 13 Jbeta primers. Data came from immunoSEQ multiplex PCR; TCRdb stores just in-frame clones and leaves some out. Counted here are 130,000 or so clones, roughly 80% occurring once; the ten biggest clones make up 2% to 2.5%. The V and J genes are TRBV28 and TRBJ1-6; TRBD1 matches 7 bases. What was sequenced was PBMCs. The TCR sequence derives from a man aged 30-40 years in good health and CMV-seronegative. The CDR3 loop is CASSSEPHRQGYNSPPHF. The CDR3 nucleotides are TGTGCCAGCAGTTCCGAACCCCACAGACAGGGCTATAATTCACCCCCCCACTTT.